This T cell receptor (beta chain) was recovered during a study of T cell responses to AZD1222 COVID-19 vaccine. This clone was detected once. Antigen unknown. The data were produced by immunoSEQ multiplex PCR, yet TCRdb's version contains in-frame clones alone and is incomplete. The sample has around 110,000 clones; around nine tenths are singletons. Germline V gene lookup returns CDR1 LGHDT and CDR2 YNNKEL (reference sequence). J was trimmed by 1 base and V by 5 bases; bases with no gene match: 3. The CDR3 runs to 14 residues. Study-level points and caveats: Donors were largely white British and mainly female; clonal diversity was possibly underestimated. Sampled repertoires all dated from after the peak T cell response.

The chain carries TRBV3-1 (or the pseudogene TRBV3-2) and TRBJ1-1, with 8 bases aligning to TRBD1. The TCR comes from an adult who received the AZD1222 COVID-19 vaccine. Sequenced material: peripheral blood, taken 28 days after the second AZD1222 dose. This chain's CDR3 is CASSVGTGNTEAFF. The CDR3 DNA reads TGTGCCAGCAGCGTGGGGACAGGGAACACTGAAGCTTTCTTT.